This T cell receptor (beta chain) was sequenced during a study of glioma-infiltrating T cells (dated by TCRdb to the mid-2010s). Broadly, across the study: The study sequenced TCR alpha- and beta-chain repertoires from glioma tissue, from non-neoplastic brain tissue and from matched peripheral blood mononuclear cells. To gauge divergence between tissue and blood T-cell populations, every tissue-infiltrating repertoire was compared against the peripheral blood repertoire from the same patient. Three low-grade glioma patients, roughly eight primary glioblastoma patients, and three non-glioma patients who contributed non-neoplastic brain tissue made up the paired cohort. Points the paper makes about the study in general: Very few CDR3 sequences were found to be shared between tissue and blood, and this scarcity was attributed to high CDR3 diversity and limited sampling. VJ-independent divergence between tissue and blood was lower than expected in non-neoplastic patients but higher than expected in all gliomas, particularly low-grade gliomas. The group comparisons were based on small numbers of patients: three non-neoplastic, three low-grade glioma and roughly eight glioblastoma patients.

TCR alpha and beta CDR3 regions were amplified with the iRepertoire nested amplicon-rescue multiplex PCR (arm-PCR) platform from RNA. For one-step reverse transcription and amplification, roughly 90-450 ng of tissue mRNA or PBMC total RNA was used as input. Following bead purification, Illumina adapters were added through a secondary multiplex PCR, and the libraries were then gel-purified between 200 and 400 bp. Demultiplexing relied on internal 6-nucleotide barcodes carried by the libraries. Libraries were sequenced on an Illumina MiSeq with 2x220 or 2x250 nucleotide paired-end reads. As for how the authors treated the data: Paired reads were merged with FLASH 1.2.11 and aligned to the GRCh37 human genome with BWA-MEM before extracting TRA and TRB reads. V and J assignment used an IMGT-derived reference of cassette sequences and CDR3 motifs that included pseudogenes. Reads were translated in three frames, and productive CDR3s were defined by a C…FGXG motif without stop codons. Clonotypes were defined as unique combinations of V-J cassette pair and CDR3 amino acid sequence. Reads were filtered by Hamming distance, thresholded by each sample's sequence error rate in mapped regions. The public reads were quality trimmed at Q25 with fastp and then assembled into clones with MiXCR by TCRdb, keeping productive beta chains. Here each entry gathers all rows of one CDR3 protein and keeps the most common genes and DNA. V and J calls and clone size were set by TCRdb, not the authors. Here the sample has about 45,000 distinct CDR3 sequences; about a fifth occur a single time. The top ten clones comprise 5% to 8% of the sample.

Of note for this clonotype: Its antigen is unknown. Being one base from a much bigger clone, this may be a read error.

The CDR3 runs 13 amino acids, cysteine and phenylalanine included. The sequence is cut down to CDR3 DNA, 39 bases in frame from base 1. The germline V gene (reference sequence) specifies MNHEY as CDR1 and SMNVEV as CDR2. The chain was built from TRBV27 and TRBJ1-4; a stretch of 10 junction bases matches TRBD1. Material for sequencing was glioma tissue, nonneoplastic brain tissue, or PBMCs (not recorded which). This clonotype was sampled from a human donor with low-grade glioma or glioblastoma, undergoing nonglioma brain surgery, or in good health (not recorded which). The base sequence is TGTACCAGTGAGGGACAGGGGAGTGAAAAACTGTTTTTT. Translated, it gives CTSEGQGSEKLFF.